Below are 12 T cell receptor beta chains sequenced from a single sample in a study of blood T cell repertoires in COVID-19. Some clones are missing from TCRdb's copy, which holds only in-frame ones; the method was immunoSEQ multiplex PCR. Of approximately 60,000 clones detected, approximately 79% appear once; the ten largest clones hold about 20%. The sequenced sample consisted of peripheral blood. All receptors come from a man aged 60 to 75 with acute or convalescent COVID-19.

The chain carries TRBV27 and TRBJ2-6; 9 bases fit TRBD1. The CDR3 is made up of 18 amino acids. CDR1 and CDR2 (germline): MNHEY, SMNVEV (reference sequence). V lost 5 bases to trimming and J lost 2 bases; unmatched junction nucleotides: 10. The CDR3 DNA is TGTGCCAGCAGTCCTACAGGGGGCTTCATCACTGGGGCCAACGTCCTGACTTTC. Encoded protein: CASSPTGGFITGANVLTF.

On this clone itself: Germline is not matched at one junction end, which may reflect a read error. The chain's CDR3 is CATSDNPGRLYF. For the CDR3, the DNA is TGTGCCACCAGTGATAATCCGGGAAGACTTTACTTT. The V and J genes are TRBV24-1 and TRBJ1-6; D is unclear. CDR1 is KGHDR and CDR2 is SFDVKD in the germline V gene. The CDR3 consists of 12 residues.

The J gene is TRBJ1-5, the V gene TRBV19; 7 nucleotides match TRBD1. The CDR3 extends over 15 amino acids. Germline assignment: CDR1 LNHDA and CDR2 SQIVND (reference sequence). V gave up 2 bases and J gave up 6 bases; unmatched junction bases: 7. CDR3 DNA: TGTGCCAGTAGTATACCACGCCGACAGGGTCAGCCCCAGCATTTT. This translates into CASSIPRRQGQPQHF.

This chain links TRBV4-2 with TRBJ2-3; D ambiguous. Trimming stripped 2 bases from V and 6 bases from J, with 9 bases between. This CDR3 spans 13 amino acids. Germline assignment: CDR1 LGHNA and CDR2 YNFKEQ. DNA of the CDR3: TGTGCCAGCAGCCAAAGACTCCATGATACGCAGTATTTT. Translating gives CASSQRLHDTQYF.

This chain connects TRBV5-1 to TRBJ2-3; 7 bases match TRBD2. The J segment lost 1 base and the V segment lost 4 bases, leaving 3 bases of the junction unmatched. Germline V gene sequence: CDR1 SGHRS, CDR2 YFSETQ. There are 14 residues in the CDR3. The chain's CDR3 is CASSTGGGTDTQYF. The CDR3 DNA reads TGCGCCAGCAGCACGGGAGGCGGCACAGATACGCAGTATTTT. Looking up the rest from reference TRBV5-1 and TRBJ2-3 gives the full variable domain: KAGVTQTPRYLIKTRGQQVTLSCSPISGHRSVSWYQQTPGQGLQFLFEYFSETQRNKGNFPGRFSGRQFSNSRSEMNVSTLELGDSALYLCASSTGGGTDTQYFGPGTRLTVL.

The chain couples TRBV5-5 to TRBJ2-3, with TRBD2 matching over 7 bases. The CDR3 runs to 17 residues. Trimming removed 4 bases from V and 6 bases from J; junction bases left unmatched: 17. Germline V CDR1 and CDR2: SGHKS, YYEKEE (reference sequence). In nucleotides, the CDR3 is TGTGCCAGCAGCCGCAAACTAGACAGACTAGCAGGGGATACGCAGTATTTT. Translated: CASSRKLDRLAGDTQYF.

The genes are TRBV14 and TRBJ1-1; D gene ambiguous. V gave up 6 bases and J gave up 6 bases, with 8 bases separating them. The CDR3 has 11 amino acids. Per the germline V gene, CDR1 is SGHDN and CDR2 is FVKESK. CDR3 nucleotide sequence: TGTGCCAGCAGGAGGGAAGCTGAAGCTTTCTTT. This codes for CASRREAEAFF.

The rearrangement links TRBV6-5 to TRBJ1-3; 7 bases match TRBD1. The CDR3 covers 15 residues. Germline CDR1 and CDR2: MNHEY and SVGAGI. The J segment lost 2 bases and the V segment lost 6 bases, leaving 7 bases of the junction unmatched. The CDR3 DNA sequence: TGTGCCAGCAGCAAGACAGGGACAACTGGAAACACCATATATTTT. This codes for CASSKTGTTGNTIYF.

V usage is TRBV6-5 and J usage is TRBJ2-5, with D possibly being TRBD1 (6 bases). The CDR3 is 15 amino acids. Trimming took off 6 bases at V and 2 bases at J, with 16 bases between the two ends. Germline V gene lookup returns CDR1 MNHEY and CDR2 SVGAGI. In DNA, the CDR3 is TGTGCCAGCAGCTTTAACCCGGGACAACAAGAGACCCAGTACTTC. Protein product: CASSFNPGQQETQYF.

The chain recombines TRBV28 with TRBJ1-1; D unresolved. CDR1 and CDR2 (germline): MDHEN, SYDVKM. V dropped 2 bases and J dropped 7 bases, with 5 bases sitting between them. The CDR3 has 11 residues. The CDR3 coding sequence is TGTGCCAGCAGTTTAGCCAGTGAAGCTTTCTTT. Translated: CASSLASEAFF.

This sequence joins TRBV3-1 (or the pseudogene TRBV3-2) and TRBJ1-1; no firm D call. Per germline, CDR1 LGHDT and CDR2 YNNKEL (reference sequence). This CDR3 contains 15 residues. Trimming removed 4 bases at V and 2 bases at J, with 14 bases between. The CDR3 DNA reads TGTGCCAGCAGCCGCATGACCTTGACAAACACTGAAGCTTTCTTT. It specifies CASSRMTLTNTEAFF.

This rearrangement joins TRBV29-1 to TRBJ2-7; D is possibly TRBD2 (6 bases). Trimming stripped 4 bases from V and 7 bases from J, with 14 bases between. This CDR3 spans 12 amino acids. Germline V gene lookup returns CDR1 SQVTM and CDR2 ANQGSEA. The CDR3: CSVAGKAGEQYF. The CDR3 DNA reads TGCAGCGTTGCCGGGAAGGCGGGGGAGCAGTACTTC.